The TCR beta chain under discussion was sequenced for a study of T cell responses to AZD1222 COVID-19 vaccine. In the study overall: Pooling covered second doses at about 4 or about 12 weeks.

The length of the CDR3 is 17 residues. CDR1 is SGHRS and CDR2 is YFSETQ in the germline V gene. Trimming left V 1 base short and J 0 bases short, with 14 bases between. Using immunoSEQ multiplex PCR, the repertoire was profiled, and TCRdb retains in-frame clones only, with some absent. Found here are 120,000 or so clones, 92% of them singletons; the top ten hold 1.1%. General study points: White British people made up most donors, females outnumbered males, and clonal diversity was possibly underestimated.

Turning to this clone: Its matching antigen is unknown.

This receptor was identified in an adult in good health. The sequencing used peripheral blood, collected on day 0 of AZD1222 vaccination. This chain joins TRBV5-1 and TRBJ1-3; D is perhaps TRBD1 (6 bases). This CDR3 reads CASSLTYGGSSGNTIYF. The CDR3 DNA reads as TGCGCCAGCAGCTTGACTTACGGGGGCTCCTCTGGAAACACCATATATTTT.